The sequence of this T cell receptor (beta chain) was determined in a study of T cell repertoires in cytomegalovirus infection. Background on the study: Public signatures in TCR beta pointed to CMV infection and matching HLA type.

Study-wide findings and caveats: In two of eight donors, the top clonotype was HLA-C-restricted CMV-specific.

TCRdb re-derived calls from the reads in MiXCR, one entry per CDR3 protein. The data contain 100,000 to 150,000 distinct CDR3 sequences, over 30% of them singletons. Germline CDR1 reads SGHTA; CDR2 reads FQGNSA. The CDR3 loop spans 14 amino acids. Comment on this clonotype: Antigen specificity is unknown. A junction boundary mismatches the germline segment, possibly from a read error.

The TCR sequence derives from a human donor in good health (CMV status not recorded). Some clones in this sample may be carry-over from other donors' samples. The input for sequencing was CD8+ T cells from cultured PBMCs, taken from culture after CMV antigen stimulation. This chain connects TRBV7-2 to TRBJ2-7; D gene ambiguous. The DNA for the CDR3 is TGTGTCAGCAGCTTAATCCTGGACGGCGGTGAGCAGTACTTC. Its translation: CVSSLILDGGEQYF.